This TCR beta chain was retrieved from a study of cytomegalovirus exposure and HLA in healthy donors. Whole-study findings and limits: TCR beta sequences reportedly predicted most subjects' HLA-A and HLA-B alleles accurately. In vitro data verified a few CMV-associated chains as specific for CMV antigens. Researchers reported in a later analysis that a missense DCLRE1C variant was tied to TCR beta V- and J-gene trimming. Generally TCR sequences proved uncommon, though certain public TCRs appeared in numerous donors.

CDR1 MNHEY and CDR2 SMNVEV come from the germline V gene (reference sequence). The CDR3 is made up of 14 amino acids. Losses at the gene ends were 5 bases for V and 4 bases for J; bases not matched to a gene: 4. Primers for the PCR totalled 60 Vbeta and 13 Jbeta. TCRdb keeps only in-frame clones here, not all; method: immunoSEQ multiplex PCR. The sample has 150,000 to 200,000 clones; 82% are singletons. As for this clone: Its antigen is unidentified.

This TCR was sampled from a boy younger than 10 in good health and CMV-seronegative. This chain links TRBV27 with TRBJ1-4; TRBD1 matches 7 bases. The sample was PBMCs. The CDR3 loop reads CASSIQGVNEKLFF. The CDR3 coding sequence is TGTGCCAGCAGTATTCAGGGGGTTAATGAAAAACTGTTTTTT.